By its share, the clone carrying this TCR beta chain is medium-sized (0.01 to 0.1%). The antigen remains undetermined. This same CDR3 is encoded by further DNA sequences in the sample. The data derive from a study of persistence of HIV-infected CD4 T cells. This was the immunoSEQ version 4 assay in survey mode. TCRdb's copy holds only in-frame clones and misses some; the assay was immunoSEQ multiplex PCR. The data contain roughly 64,000 clones, 65% to 75% of them singletons. The stimulus was an HIV-1 Gag 15-mer peptide pool, 0.9 to 1 ug/peptide/mL. Memory cells lacking CD40L and CD69 with high CD45RO were sorted. Donors had undetectable plasma HIV-1 RNA, under 50 copies/mL, for 4+ years. Anti-CD28/CD49d costimulation, CD40-blocking antibody and enfuvirtide were given to CD8-depleted PBMCs for 18 hours. CDR3 length equals 14 residues. Germline V gene data show CDR1 as ENHRY and CDR2 as SYGVKD. Trimming took 5 bases from V and 5 from J, leaving 13 bases between them.

The chain couples TRBV10-3 to TRBJ1-5, with D maybe TRBD1 (5 bases). The TCR originated in an adult man with HIV who was CMV-seropositive. This specimen was CD4+ T cells sorted from PBMCs after 18-hour stimulation, taken from a patient who received antiretroviral therapy. The CDR3, as DNA: TGTGCCATCAGTTCGGGGACGGGTGATCAGCCCCAGCATTTT. This codes for CAISSGTGDQPQHF.